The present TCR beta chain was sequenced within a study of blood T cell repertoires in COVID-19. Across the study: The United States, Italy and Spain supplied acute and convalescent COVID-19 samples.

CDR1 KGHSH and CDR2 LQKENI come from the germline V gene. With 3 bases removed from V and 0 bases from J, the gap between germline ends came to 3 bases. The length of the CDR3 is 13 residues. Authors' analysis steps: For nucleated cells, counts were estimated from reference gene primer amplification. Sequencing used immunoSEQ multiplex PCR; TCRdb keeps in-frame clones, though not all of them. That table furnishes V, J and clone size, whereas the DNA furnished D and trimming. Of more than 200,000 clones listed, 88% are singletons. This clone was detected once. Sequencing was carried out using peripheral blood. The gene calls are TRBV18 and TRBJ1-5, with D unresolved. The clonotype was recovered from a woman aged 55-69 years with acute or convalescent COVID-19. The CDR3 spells CASSPSSNQPQHF. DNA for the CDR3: TGTGCCAGCTCACCGAGTAGCAATCAGCCCCAGCATTTT. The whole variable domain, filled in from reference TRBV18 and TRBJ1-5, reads NAGVMQNPRHLVRRRGQEARLRCSPMKGHSHVYWYRQLPEEGLKFMVYLQKENIIDESGMPKERFSAEFPKEGPSILRIQQVVRGDSAAYFCASSPSSNQPQHFGDGTRLSIL.